Below, 21 T cell receptor beta chains from the same sample are listed, as sequenced in a study of blood T cell repertoires in COVID-19. Produced via immunoSEQ multiplex PCR; TCRdb's table is partial and in-frame only. Of 140,000 to 150,000 clones in the sample, roughly 76% were seen once. Sequences were obtained from peripheral blood. The receptor source for this set is a human donor with acute or convalescent COVID-19. The donor label of this sample is uncertain.

The J gene is TRBJ2-5, the V gene TRBV13, with D perhaps TRBD2 (6 bases). The CDR3 is 14 residues long. The V gene's germline CDR1 is PRHDT and CDR2 FYEKMQ (reference sequence). V was pared by 0 bases and J by 5 bases, with 10 bases between. CDR3 protein: CASSLGGGGETQYF. The CDR3 nucleotides read TGTGCCAGCAGCTTAGGCGGGGGAGGCGAGACCCAGTACTTC.

CDR3: CASSEWTANTEAFF. The CDR3 coding sequence is TGTGCCAGCAGTGAATGGACAGCGAACACTGAAGCTTTCTTT. The rearrangement uses TRBV6-1 and TRBJ1-1; tentative D call: TRBD1 (6 bases). V dropped 2 bases and J dropped 1 base, with 8 bases sitting between them. The CDR3 extends over 14 amino acids. In germline, CDR1 is MNHNS, CDR2 SASEGT.

This chain connects TRBV5-1 to TRBJ1-1; no definite D call. The CDR3 totals 14 residues. V dropped 4 bases and J dropped 1 base, with 11 bases sitting between them. Germline V gene lookup returns CDR1 SGHRS and CDR2 YFSETQ. CDR3 nucleotide sequence: TGCGCCAGCAGCCCCCGGGAGTCGAACACTGAAGCTTTCTTT. Encoded protein: CASSPRESNTEAFF.

The J gene is TRBJ1-1, the V gene TRBV7-9, with 8 bases fitting TRBD1. Trimming took 7 bases from V and 0 from J; bases not matched to a gene: 16. The germline CDR1 and CDR2 sequences are SEHNR and FQNEAQ (reference sequence). The CDR3 extends over 18 amino acids. DNA for the CDR3: TGTGCCAGCATTTTAGGGGTGCCAGGGGGCGGGATGAACACTGAAGCTTTCTTT. Amino acids: CASILGVPGGGMNTEAFF.

This clone was detected only once. The chain employs TRBV7-9 and TRBJ1-6; possibly TRBD1 for D (6 bases). The CDR3 has 15 amino acids. V shed 7 bases and J shed 5 bases, with 15 bases lying between them. CDR1 and CDR2 (germline): SEHNR, FQNEAQ (reference sequence). The CDR3 DNA reads as TGTGCCAGCACCACGTGGACAGAAAATAATTCACCCCTCCACTTT. It codes for CASTTWTENNSPLHF.

This chain uses TRBV13 with TRBJ1-2; 8 positions agree with TRBD1. V was clipped by 1 base and J by 8 bases; unmatched bases: 9. Germline lookup yields CDR1 PRHDT and CDR2 FYEKMQ (reference sequence). The CDR3 covers 15 residues. The CDR3 DNA reads as TGTGCCAGCAGCTTAGAGTCCCAGGGGGCGAGGGGCTACACCTTC. Translated: CASSLESQGARGYTF.

The gene calls are TRBV7-8 and TRBJ1-2; D not resolved. From germline, CDR1 is SGHVS and CDR2 FQNEAQ. V lost 2 bases and J 0 bases, leaving 10 bases between the germline ends. This CDR3 comprises 15 residues. DNA for the CDR3: TGTGCCAGCAGCTTATTAACCCGGGCTAACTATGGCTACACCTTC. Translation: CASSLLTRANYGYTF.

The chain employs TRBV7-6 and TRBJ2-2, with unresolved D. This CDR3 has 14 amino acids. The ends were cut back, 1 base at V and 7 bases at J, with 10 bases in the middle. CDR1 and CDR2 (germline): SGHVS, FNYEAQ. The CDR3 spells CASSLVQEIGELFF. CDR3 DNA: TGTGCCAGCAGCTTAGTCCAGGAAATCGGGGAGCTGTTTTTT.

This clone appeared a few times. The chain combines TRBV5-1 with TRBJ1-1, with D perhaps matching TRBD1 (6 bases). The CDR3 length is 17 residues. The germline V gene encodes CDR1 SGHRS and CDR2 YFSETQ. The V gene lost 6 bases and the J gene lost 2 bases, with 23 bases spanning the gap. The CDR3 protein is CASKPRPGRGTNTEAFF. In DNA form, the CDR3 reads TGCGCCAGCAAGCCCCGACCTGGCAGAGGGACAAACACTGAAGCTTTCTTT.

This clone was seen a handful of times. The chain joins TRBV7-3 to TRBJ1-1; the D is unclear. The CDR3 runs to 14 residues. CDR1 is SGHTA, CDR2 FQGTGA, per germline. The V end was cut by 5 bases, the J end by 5 bases, with 15 bases between. DNA of the CDR3: TGTGCCAGCAGCCCCCATCCCGGAGGGACTGAAGCTTTCTTT. Amino acids: CASSPHPGGTEAFF.

Turning to this clone: The junction and the germline gene differ at one end; a read error may be behind it. V usage is TRBV5-1 and J usage is TRBJ2-1; a possible D gene is TRBD1 (6 bases). The CDR3 covers 13 residues. Germline V gene data show CDR1 as SGHRS and CDR2 as YFSETQ. DNA for the CDR3: TGCGCCAGCAGCTTGACAGGGTCCAATGAGCAATTCTTC. It is translated as CASSLTGSNEQFF.

V and J are TRBV5-1 and TRBJ1-2, with TRBD1 identical over 7 bases. Germline V CDR1 and CDR2: SGHRS, YFSETQ. V gave up 5 bases and J gave up 7 bases; unmatched junction bases: 8. The CDR3 spans 13 residues. The CDR3 DNA reads as TGCGCCAGCAGGGTCACAGGGGTTACTGGCTACACCTTC. Protein: CASRVTGVTGYTF.

This rearrangement joins TRBV19 to TRBJ1-5; D is perhaps TRBD1 (5 bases). Per germline, CDR1 LNHDA and CDR2 SQIVND (reference sequence). Trimming took off 6 bases at V and 3 bases at J, with 12 bases between the two ends. CDR3 length equals 14 residues. The CDR3 sequence: CASRTRDYNQPQHF. CDR3 sequence (DNA): TGTGCCAGTAGGACCCGGGACTACAATCAGCCCCAGCATTTT.

This chain connects TRBV19 to TRBJ1-1; 7 bases agree with TRBD1. Germline trimming cut 4 bases from V and 2 bases from J; bases unmatched to any gene: 13. CDR1 and CDR2 from the germline V gene are LNHDA and SQIVND (reference sequence). The CDR3 runs to 17 residues. The CDR3 here is CASSSTGVNLGNTEAFF. The CDR3 region has the DNA TGTGCCAGTAGTAGTACAGGGGTCAATTTGGGAAACACTGAAGCTTTCTTT.

This rearrangement joins TRBV2 to TRBJ2-3; TRBD2 might be the D (6 bases). Trimming removed 8 bases at V and 0 bases at J, with 15 bases between. CDR3 length: 15 amino acids. Looked up from germline, CDR1 is SNHLY and CDR2 is FYNNEI. The CDR3: CASEPGDSSTDTQYF. The CDR3 DNA sequence: TGTGCCAGCGAACCGGGGGACTCTAGCACAGATACGCAGTATTTT.

Many counts were recorded for this clone. The chain combines TRBV5-4 with TRBJ1-6, with D unresolved. V shed 3 bases and J shed 7 bases, with 8 bases lying between them. In germline, CDR1 is SGHNT, CDR2 YYREEE (reference sequence). The CDR3 runs 13 residues. The CDR3 DNA follows: TGTGCCAGCAGCTCGGGTGCCAATTCACCCCTCCACTTT. This sequence encodes CASSSGANSPLHF. Supplemented by reference TRBV5-4 and TRBJ1-6, the full variable domain reads ETGVTQSPTHLIKTRGQQVTLRCSSQSGHNTVSWYQQALGQGPQFIFQYYREEENGRGNFPPRFSGLQFPNYSSELNVNALELDDSALYLCASSSGANSPLHFGNGTRLTVT.

This clone was counted a few times. This chain links TRBV10-3 with TRBJ1-2, with 7 bases fitting TRBD1. Unmatched junction bases numbered 7, after V lost 2 bases and J lost 1 base. CDR3 length: 16 residues. The germline gives CDR1 ENHRY, CDR2 SYGVKD. This CDR3 reads CAISEGTASLNYGYTF. CDR3 sequence (DNA): TGTGCCATCAGTGAGGGGACAGCCTCCCTTAACTATGGCTACACCTTC.

The chain employs TRBV15 and TRBJ2-5; 7 bases are shared with TRBD1. The germline gives CDR1 LNHNV, CDR2 YYDKDF (reference sequence). The CDR3 consists of 15 residues. Germline trimming cut 4 bases from V and 2 bases from J; bases unmatched to any gene: 7. The CDR3 region is CATSTTTGHQETQYF. DNA for the CDR3: TGTGCCACCAGCACCACGACAGGGCATCAAGAGACCCAGTACTTC.

The chain carries TRBV10-3 and TRBJ2-1; D gene unclear. Looked up from germline, CDR1 is ENHRY and CDR2 is SYGVKD. Trimming left V 0 bases short and J 6 bases short, with 6 bases between. The CDR3 loop spans 13 amino acids. The CDR3 here is CAISESLFNEQFF. As DNA, the CDR3 is TGTGCCATCAGTGAGTCGTTATTCAATGAGCAGTTCTTC.

This chain links TRBV11-2 with TRBJ1-3, with a tentative D call TRBD1 (5 bases). The CDR3 has 14 amino acids. The germline V gene has CDR1 SGHAT and CDR2 FQNNGV. Trimming shortened V by 6 bases and J by 1 base, and 10 bases separated the two germline ends. Here the CDR3 reads CASRGRGSGNTIYF. The CDR3 DNA follows: TGTGCCAGCAGGGGAAGGGGTTCTGGAAACACCATATATTTT.

This sequence joins TRBV6-5 and TRBJ1-2; TRBD1 aligns across 10 bases. CDR1 and CDR2 from the germline V gene are MNHEY and SVGAGI. Trimming cost V 2 bases and J 7 bases; bases outside gene matches: 1. The CDR3 spans 13 residues. The CDR3 nucleotides are TGTGCCAGCAGTTACAGGACAGGGGGTGGCTACACCTTC. This gives the protein CASSYRTGGGYTF.